This is a list of T cell receptor beta chains from one sample in a study of stem cell transplantation in POMP-related autoinflammatory disease. The data were produced by immunoSEQ multiplex PCR, yet TCRdb's version contains in-frame clones alone and is incomplete. This table has approximately 6,900 clones, 80% to 85% appearing once. Sequences were obtained from a CXCR5-defined cell subset from PBMCs. The receptor set was obtained from a human donor in good health. Each CDR3 is given with its conserved first and last residue. D genes are given only for firm matches. Size is stated for part of the rows, as once, few or many counts, or as a class when the clone is expanded.

>-|TRBV5-4|once|TRBJ1-1
CASSLGGRRNTEAFF
TGTGCCAGCAGCTTGGGGGGGCGAAGGAACACTGAAGCTTTCTTT
>TRBD2|TRBV28|-|TRBJ2-3
CASRARADGAGGQTDTQYF
TGTGCCAGCAGGGCTAGGGCGGATGGGGCGGGGGGGCAGACAGATACGCAGTATTTT
>-|TRBV7-2|-|TRBJ2-1
CASSPAWLGVEQFF
TGTGCCAGCAGCCCGGCTTGGCTCGGGGTTGAGCAGTTCTTC
>-|TRBV19|-|TRBJ1-4
CASSDRQAPGEKLFF
TGTGCCAGTAGTGACAGACAGGCTCCGGGTGAAAAACTGTTTTTT
>-|TRBV5-1|-|TRBJ1-1
CASSLDGGGAEAFF
TGCGCCAGCAGCTTGGATGGGGGTGGGGCTGAAGCTTTCTTT
>-|TRBV2|-|TRBJ2-3
CASSPVLSGVIDTQYF
TGTGCCAGCAGTCCTGTGCTAAGTGGAGTTATAGATACGCAGTATTTT
>-|TRBV28|-|TRBJ1-4
CASSSLELQGKNEKLFF
TGTGCCAGCAGTTCCCTAGAACTACAGGGTAAAAATGAAAAACTGTTTTTT
>TRBD2|TRBV15|-|TRBJ2-1
CATQGLAGGNEQFF
TGTGCCACCCAGGGACTAGCGGGGGGTAATGAGCAGTTCTTC
>-|TRBV2|-|TRBJ1-5
CASRLLRRSNQPQHF
TGTGCCAGCAGGTTGCTCCGGCGTAGCAATCAGCCCCAGCATTTT
>TRBD2|TRBV30|-|TRBJ2-5
CAWKVAGGRETQYF
TGTGCCTGGAAAGTAGCGGGGGGGCGCGAGACCCAGTACTTC
>TRBD1|TRBV6-1|-|TRBJ1-3
CASSRTGAGNTIYF
TGTGCCAGCAGCCGAACAGGGGCTGGAAACACCATATATTTT
>-|TRBV9|-|TRBJ2-7
CASSLEGGPYEQYF
TGTGCCAGCAGCTTAGAGGGGGGACCCTACGAGCAGTACTTC
>-|TRBV7-9|-|TRBJ1-3
CASSPDIFGNTIYF
TGTGCCAGCAGCCCTGACATCTTTGGAAACACCATATATTTT
>-|TRBV4-1|-|TRBJ1-4
CASSQVGGREKLFF
TGCGCCAGCAGCCAAGTTGGAGGGCGGGAAAAACTGTTTTTT
>-|TRBV7-9|few|TRBJ1-1
CASRGLGEAFF
TGTGCCAGCAGGGGGCTCGGGGAAGCTTTCTTT
>-|TRBV4-3|-|TRBJ2-5
CASSQAAGWQETQYF
TGCGCCAGCAGCCAAGCGGCAGGGTGGCAAGAGACCCAGTACTTC
>TRBD1|TRBV7-8|-|TRBJ1-5
CASSLGTGNNQPQHF
TGTGCCAGCAGCTTGGGGACAGGGAATAATCAGCCCCAGCATTTT
>-|TRBV6-5|-|TRBJ2-1
CASSYEWDSSYNEQFF
TGTGCCAGCAGTTACGAGTGGGATAGCAGTTACAATGAGCAGTTCTTC